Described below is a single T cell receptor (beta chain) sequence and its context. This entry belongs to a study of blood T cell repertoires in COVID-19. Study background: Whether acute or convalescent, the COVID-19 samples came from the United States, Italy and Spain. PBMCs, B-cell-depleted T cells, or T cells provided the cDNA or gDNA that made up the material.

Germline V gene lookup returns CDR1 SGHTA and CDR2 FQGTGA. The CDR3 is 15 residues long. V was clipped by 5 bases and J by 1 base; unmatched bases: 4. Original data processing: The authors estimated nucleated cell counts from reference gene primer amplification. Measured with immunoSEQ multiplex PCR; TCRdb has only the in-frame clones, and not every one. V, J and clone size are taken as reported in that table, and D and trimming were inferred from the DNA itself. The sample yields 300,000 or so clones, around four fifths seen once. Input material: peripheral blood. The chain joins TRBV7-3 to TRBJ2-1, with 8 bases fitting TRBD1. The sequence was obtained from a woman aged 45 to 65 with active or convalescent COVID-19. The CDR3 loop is CASSPDRASYNEQFF. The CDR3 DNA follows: TGTGCCAGCAGCCCGGACAGGGCATCCTACAATGAGCAGTTCTTC.